The 29 T cell receptor beta chains reported below all come from one sample, sequenced in a study of human T cells and chemical hapten exposure. Regarding time point: pre-sensitization, week 0. Treatment reported: therapeutic diphenylcyclopropenone sensitization with weekly scalp DPC. A single record per CDR3 protein comes from TCRdb applying MiXCR to the RACE reads. This sample has about 180,000 distinct CDR3 sequences; around 30% occur once, and the top ten carry under 3%. The source was whole blood, collected in connection with sensitization to the hapten diphenylcyclopropenone (DPC). The receptors derive from a woman aged 25 to 39 with alopecia areata. Some clones in this sample may be carry-over from other donors' samples.

This clonotype was counted only a few times. This sequence joins TRBV2 and TRBJ1-1; TRBD1 matches at 7 bases. V lost 5 bases, J lost 2 bases, and 2 bases stayed unmatched. CDR1 is SNHLY, CDR2 FYNNEI, per germline. The CDR3 runs to 13 residues. DNA for the CDR3: TGTGCCAGCAGTAGGGACAGTAACACTGAAGCTTTCTTT. Amino acid sequence: CASSRDSNTEAFF.

This clonotype came up a few times. This chain links TRBV29-1 with TRBJ1-1; no clear D gene. V lost 4 bases to trimming and J lost 0 bases, with 9 bases between them. CDR1 and CDR2 (germline): SQVTM, ANQGSEA. This CDR3 is 13 amino acids long. The CDR3: CSVARRLNTEAFF. The DNA of the CDR3 is TGCAGCGTTGCGCGGAGGCTGAACACTGAAGCTTTCTTT.

CDR3 region: CASSQKGGAGNEQFF. CDR3 DNA sequence: TGTGCCAGCAGCCAAAAAGGGGGCGCAGGGAATGAGCAGTTCTTC. This chain uses TRBV7-3 with TRBJ2-1; TRBD1 matches at 7 bases. With 5 bases clipped from V and 7 bases from J, the junction kept 11 bases outside the gene matches. CDR1 SGHTA and CDR2 FQGTGA come from the germline V gene. The CDR3 contains 15 residues. Drawing the rest from reference TRBV7-3 and TRBJ2-1, the complete variable domain is GAGVSQTPSNKVTEKGKYVELRCDPISGHTALYWYRQSLGQGPEFLIYFQGTGAADDSGLPNDRFFAVRPEGSVSTLKIQRTERGDSAVYLCASSQKGGAGNEQFFGPGTRLTVL.

The J gene is TRBJ2-2, the V gene TRBV27, with D uncertain. The CDR3 length is 12 residues. Germline assignment: CDR1 MNHEY and CDR2 SMNVEV (reference sequence). Trimming removed 0 bases at V and 7 bases at J, with 3 bases between. The CDR3 loop reads CASSLSYGELFF. In nucleotides, the CDR3 is TGTGCCAGCAGTTTATCGTACGGGGAGCTGTTTTTT.

The chain links TRBV5-6 to TRBJ2-3; D remains ambiguous. V lost 3 bases and J lost 0, with 2 bases in between. This CDR3 has 12 residues. Germline V lookup: CDR1 SGHDT, CDR2 YYEEEE. The CDR3 DNA is TGTGCCAGCAGCTATAGCACAGATACGCAGTATTTT. Translating it yields CASSYSTDTQYF.

The chain employs TRBV11-2 and TRBJ2-1; TRBD1 is a possible D gene (5 bases). The CDR3 totals 16 residues. Trimming took off 4 bases at V and 8 bases at J, with 21 bases between the two ends. In germline, CDR1 is SGHAT, CDR2 FQNNGV. The CDR3 sequence is CASSSGFAGRFDEQFF. CDR3 DNA: TGTGCCAGCAGCTCCGGCTTCGCAGGGCGGTTCGATGAGCAGTTCTTC. Full variable domain (rest looked up from reference TRBV11-2 and TRBJ2-1): EAGVAQSPRYKIIEKRQSVAFWCNPISGHATLYWYQQILGQGPKLLIQFQNNGVVDDSQLPKDRFSAERLKGVDSTLKIQPAKLEDSAVYLCASSSGFAGRFDEQFFGPGTRLTVL.

This clonotype was observed a few times. The V and J genes are TRBV5-1 and TRBJ2-7, with a possible D match to TRBD2 (6 bases). Germline values: CDR1 SGHRS, CDR2 YFSETQ. The CDR3 covers 13 residues. V shed 4 bases and J shed 5 bases, with 13 bases lying between them. For the CDR3, the DNA is TGCGCCAGCAGCCGGGGGACCGCGGACGAGCAGTACTTC. Its protein is CASSRGTADEQYF.

This clonotype appeared a few times. This rearrangement joins TRBV19 to TRBJ1-5; D unclear. CDR3 length equals 15 residues. Between the trimmed V and J ends, which lost 5 bases and 0 bases, there was a span of 11 bases. In germline, CDR1 is LNHDA, CDR2 SQIVND (reference sequence). The CDR3 nucleotides are TGTGCCAGTAGTCGCAGTTTTCTTAGCAATCAGCCCCAGCATTTT. The encoded protein is CASSRSFLSNQPQHF. The whole variable domain, filled in from reference TRBV19 and TRBJ1-5, reads DGGITQSPKYLFRKEGQNVTLSCEQNLNHDAMYWYRQDPGQGLRLIYYSQIVNDFQKGDIAEGYSVSREKKESFPLTVTSAQKNPTAFYLCASSRSFLSNQPQHFGDGTRLSIL.

The gene calls are TRBV7-9 and TRBJ2-2; no reliable D call. The CDR3 length is 17 residues. CDR1 and CDR2 from the germline V gene are SEHNR and FQNEAQ (reference sequence). With 5 bases removed from V and 0 bases from J, the gap between germline ends came to 16 bases. DNA of the CDR3: TGTGCCAGCAGCCCTGCCGCTGCGGCCACGAACACCGGGGAGCTGTTTTTT. Translating gives CASSPAAAATNTGELFF.

This clonotype was counted between two and nine times. This sequence joins TRBV28 and TRBJ1-1; the D gene is possibly TRBD1 (6 bases). V gave up 3 bases and J gave up 4 bases, with 12 bases separating them. There are 14 residues in the CDR3. Germline V gene lookup returns CDR1 MDHEN and CDR2 SYDVKM. The CDR3 here is CASSFGGPVTEAFF. The CDR3 region has the DNA TGTGCCAGCAGTTTCGGGGGGCCGGTCACTGAAGCTTTCTTT.

Points on this clonotype: Germline and junction disagree at one end, which may indicate a read error. This rearrangement joins TRBV28 to TRBJ2-3; unclear D gene. Germline values: CDR1 MDHEN, CDR2 SYDVKM. The CDR3 consists of 11 residues. CDR3 in DNA: TGTACCAGCAGCAAAGGTATTACGCAGTATTTT. As protein: CTSSKGITQYF.

The chain joins TRBV6-2 or TRBV6-3 to TRBJ2-1, with 11 nucleotides matching TRBD2. This CDR3 is 16 amino acids long. V was pared by 6 bases and J by 2 bases, with 6 bases of the junction left unmatched. Germline V lookup: CDR1 MNHEY, CDR2 SVGEGT. The CDR3 DNA sequence: TGTGCCAGCAGGCCTAGGACTAGCGGGCCCTACAATGAGCAGTTCTTC. Translated: CASRPRTSGPYNEQFF.

The V call is TRBV9, the J call TRBJ2-7; TRBD2 might be the D (5 bases). Trimming stripped 4 bases from V and 5 bases from J, with 22 bases between. This CDR3 has 16 residues. Germline CDR1 and CDR2: SGDLS and YYNGEE. The CDR3: CASSPHLDGDFDEQYF. The CDR3 coding sequence is TGTGCCAGCAGCCCCCACCTGGACGGGGATTTCGACGAGCAGTACTTC.

This clonotype was counted between two and nine times. The chain links TRBV28 to TRBJ1-1; maybe TRBD1 (5 bases). CDR1 is MDHEN and CDR2 is SYDVKM in the germline V gene. The CDR3 covers 16 residues. V lost 8 bases and J 1 base, leaving 20 bases between the germline ends. CDR3 sequence reads: CASPPPYVGPNTEAFF. CDR3 in DNA: TGTGCCAGCCCTCCCCCGTACGTGGGACCGAACACTGAAGCTTTCTTT. Using reference TRBV28 and TRBJ1-1 for the parts outside the CDR3, the full variable domain is DVKVTQSSRYLVKRTGEKVFLECVQDMDHENMFWYRQDPGLGLRLIYFSYDVKMKEKGDIPEGYSVSREKKERFSLILESASTNQTSMYLCASPPPYVGPNTEAFFGQGTRLTVV.

This clonotype occurred a few times. This chain uses TRBV19 with TRBJ2-3, with 7 bases aligning to TRBD1. Germline values: CDR1 LNHDA, CDR2 SQIVND (reference sequence). With 1 base clipped from V and 4 bases from J, the junction kept 5 bases outside the gene matches. This CDR3 has 15 residues. The CDR3 nucleotides read TGTGCCAGTAGTATAGCGTTGACAGGGTCAGATACGCAGTATTTT. Translating gives CASSIALTGSDTQYF.

The table lists this clonotype with a few counts. The chain links TRBV28 to TRBJ2-5; 8 nucleotides line up with TRBD2. The germline V gene has CDR1 MDHEN and CDR2 SYDVKM. V dropped 5 bases and J dropped 4; count of bases not matched to a gene: 12. This CDR3 is built from 16 residues. This CDR3 is CASSTPGSGELETQYF. The CDR3 DNA follows: TGTGCCAGCAGTACCCCGGGTAGCGGGGAGTTAGAGACCCAGTACTTC.

The sample holds a few counts of this clonotype. The chain employs TRBV28 and TRBJ1-5; D is uncertain. From germline, CDR1 is MDHEN and CDR2 SYDVKM. The CDR3 spans 15 residues. V was clipped by 4 bases and J by 5 bases, with 15 bases between them. CDR3 bases: TGTGCCAGCAGTTCGCCGGCAGGCGATTATCAGCCCCAGCATTTT. Translation: CASSSPAGDYQPQHF. Looking up the rest from reference TRBV28 and TRBJ1-5 gives the full variable domain: DVKVTQSSRYLVKRTGEKVFLECVQDMDHENMFWYRQDPGLGLRLIYFSYDVKMKEKGDIPEGYSVSREKKERFSLILESASTNQTSMYLCASSSPAGDYQPQHFGDGTRLSIL.

The rearrangement links TRBV29-1 to TRBJ1-1; D perhaps matches TRBD1 (6 bases). The V end lost 7 bases, the J end lost 0 bases, and 12 bases lay between the germline ends. The CDR3 has 13 amino acids. Germline CDR1 SQVTM, CDR2 ANQGSEA. CDR3 amino acids: CSGGQLMNTEAFF. CDR3 coding DNA: TGCAGCGGTGGACAGCTAATGAACACTGAAGCTTTCTTT.

The gene calls are TRBV28 and TRBJ2-1, with 7 bases that match TRBD1. CDR1 is MDHEN, CDR2 SYDVKM, per germline. J lost 8 bases, V lost 6 bases, and 7 bases had no gene match. CDR3 length: 13 residues. The CDR3 DNA reads TGTGCCAGCAGGAAACCACAGGGGTATGAGCAGTTCTTC. Translated, it gives CASRKPQGYEQFF.

J is TRBJ2-3 and V is TRBV20-1; D not resolved. Germline V CDR1 and CDR2: DFQATT, SNEGSKA (reference sequence). The V end lost 5 bases, the J end lost 1 base, and 10 bases lay between the germline ends. The CDR3 spans 13 residues. The CDR3 loop is CSALPGGTDTQYF. CDR3 sequence (DNA): TGCAGTGCTCTACCTGGGGGCACAGATACGCAGTATTTT.

DNA for the CDR3: TGTGCCAGCAGCTTAGGGTGGGGGAGAACTGAAGCTTTCTTT. Amino acids: CASSLGWGRTEAFF. The chain links TRBV7-9 to TRBJ1-1, with a tentative D call TRBD1 (5 bases). From germline, CDR1 is SEHNR and CDR2 FQNEAQ (reference sequence). The CDR3 spans 14 residues. V gave up 1 base and J gave up 5 bases, with 11 bases separating them.

This clonotype was seen only a few times. This chain links TRBV11-2 with TRBJ1-5; D may be TRBD1 (5 bases). Germline V lookup: CDR1 SGHAT, CDR2 FQNNGV. Trimming pared 1 base from V and 4 bases from J, leaving 8 bases between. The CDR3 consists of 14 residues. CDR3: CASSLGQPNQPQHF. The CDR3 region has the DNA TGTGCCAGCAGCTTAGGACAGCCTAATCAGCCCCAGCATTTT.

The chain couples TRBV7-2 to TRBJ2-3, with 7 bases identical to TRBD2. J was trimmed by 0 bases and V by 5 bases; bases with no gene match: 8. The germline V gene has CDR1 SGHTA and CDR2 FQGNSA. This CDR3 comprises 16 residues. The CDR3 protein is CASSVRSSGSTDTQYF. The CDR3 region has the DNA TGTGCCAGCAGCGTCCGGTCTAGCGGTAGCACAGATACGCAGTATTTT.

This clonotype has a handful of counts. The chain is built from TRBV27 and TRBJ1-6; the D is unclear. The CDR3 is made up of 13 amino acids. V was pared by 8 bases and J by 6 bases, with 11 bases between. Germline V gene lookup returns CDR1 MNHEY and CDR2 SMNVEV (reference sequence). The chain's CDR3 is CASRIELNSPLHF. The CDR3 nucleotides read TGTGCCAGCCGCATTGAACTTAATTCACCCCTCCACTTT.

This clonotype came up a few times. The V call is TRBV7-2, the J call TRBJ1-6; weak D call: TRBD1 (6 bases). Deletions cut 3 bases from V and 8 bases from J, with 14 bases between. The germline V gene has CDR1 SGHTA and CDR2 FQGNSA. This CDR3 is 15 amino acids long. DNA of the CDR3: TGTGCCAGCAGCTTCTCCACAGGGCTTGATTCACCCCTCCACTTT. It yields the protein CASSFSTGLDSPLHF.

This clonotype was counted between two and nine times. The rearrangement uses TRBV28 and TRBJ2-7, with TRBD2 matching over 14 bases. The CDR3 is 14 residues long. Trimming removed 8 bases from V and 12 bases from J; junction bases left unmatched: 12. CDR1 MDHEN and CDR2 SYDVKM come from the germline V gene. CDR3: CASHHATSGRVRYF. In nucleotides, the CDR3 is TGTGCCAGCCACCACGCGACTAGCGGGAGGGTGCGGTACTTC.

The rearrangement uses TRBV4-3 and TRBJ2-5; 8 bases match TRBD2. Germline V CDR1 and CDR2: LGHNA, YSLEER. The CDR3 has 16 amino acids. V shed 1 base and J 1 base; nucleotides not matched to a gene: 5. Written as DNA, the CDR3 is TGCGCCAGCAGCCAAGTCGGGGGGGCCCTCCAAGAGACCCAGTACTTC. As protein: CASSQVGGALQETQYF.

The genes are TRBV7-2 and TRBJ2-7; 9 bases match TRBD1. Germline loops: CDR1 SGHTA, CDR2 FQGNSA. Unmatched junction bases numbered 7, after V lost 4 bases and J lost 3 bases. This CDR3 has 15 amino acids. The DNA for the CDR3 is TGTGCCAGCAGCTACGGACAGGGGCAGGGCTACGAGCAGTACTTC. Residues: CASSYGQGQGYEQYF.

In this sample, this clonotype turned up a few times. The chain uses TRBV10-2 and TRBJ1-4; TRBD1 matches 7 bases. Trimming took 6 bases from V and 6 from J; bases not matched to a gene: 4. Germline CDR1 and CDR2: WSHSY and SAAADI. The CDR3 is made up of 13 amino acids. CDR3 sequence (DNA): TGCGCCAGCAGGGGGACAGTGGATGAAAAACTGTTTTTT. This translates into CASRGTVDEKLFF.